This entry lists 5 T cell receptor beta chains sequenced from one sample in a study of T cell responses to AZD1222 COVID-19 vaccine. The assay was immunoSEQ multiplex PCR, and TCRdb's table has in-frame clones only and misses some. The repertoire holds about 140,000 clones, with around nine tenths as singletons. The sequencing here drew on peripheral blood, taken on day 0 of AZD1222 vaccination. The receptors derive from an adult in good health.

V gene TRBV5-4 combines with J gene TRBJ2-7, with TRBD1 matching 9 bases. V trimming: 0 bases; J trimming: 6 bases; junction bases outside the gene matches: 7. The CDR3 is 15 residues long. Germline-derived CDR1 and CDR2 are SGHNT and YYREEE (reference sequence). The CDR3 sequence is CASSLAPGQGFEQYF. CDR3 nucleotides: TGTGCCAGCAGCTTGGCTCCGGGACAGGGTTTCGAGCAGTACTTC.

The V gene is TRBV29-1, the J gene TRBJ2-3; 8 nucleotides agree with TRBD2. CDR3 length: 17 amino acids. V dropped 3 bases and J dropped 5; count of bases not matched to a gene: 16. Per the germline V gene, CDR1 is SQVTM and CDR2 is ANQGSEA. CDR3 DNA: TGCAGCGTTGATGGCGCGCTTAGCGGGATTTGGGGAGATACGCAGTATTTT. This codes for CSVDGALSGIWGDTQYF.

The chain joins TRBV15 to TRBJ1-5; D may be TRBD1 (6 bases). Trimming pared 5 bases from V and 2 bases from J, leaving 13 bases between. The CDR3 is made up of 15 amino acids. Germline CDR1 and CDR2: LNHNV and YYDKDF (reference sequence). DNA of the CDR3: TGTGCCACCAGCTGGGGGACATTGGGCAATCAGCCCCAGCATTTT. It is translated as CATSWGTLGNQPQHF.

This chain joins TRBV9 and TRBJ1-5; D perhaps matches TRBD1 (6 bases). V lost 7 bases and J 6 bases, leaving 17 bases between the germline ends. Germline V gene data show CDR1 as SGDLS and CDR2 as YYNGEE. The CDR3 is made up of 14 amino acids. The CDR3 DNA reads as TGTGCCAGCGGGGGGGCAGGGGCCGGTCAGCCCCAGCATTTT. It codes for CASGGAGAGQPQHF.

The genes are TRBV7-2 and TRBJ2-7; either TRBD1 or TRBD2 may supply D (5 bases each). Deletions cut 6 bases from V and 6 bases from J, with 18 bases between. The CDR3 has 14 residues. Germline assignment: CDR1 SGHTA and CDR2 FQGNSA. The chain's CDR3 is CASRFGFLGVEQYF. DNA for the CDR3: TGTGCCAGCAGGTTTGGGTTCCTGGGGGTCGAGCAGTACTTC.